This T cell receptor beta chain was observed in a study of T cell repertoires in cytomegalovirus infection. Overall study context: Public TCR beta signatures indicated both CMV infection and matching HLA type.

This clonotype was counted ten times or more. Its antigen is unknown. The V and J ends lost 4 bases and 1 base respectively, with 2 bases between them. This CDR3 spans 12 amino acids. Germline values: CDR1 ENHRY, CDR2 SYGVKD. General study points: Carriers of CMV plus the relevant HLA were identified by cumulative public TCR beta family frequency. HLA-C-restricted CMV-specific TCR beta clonotypes prevailed in the ex vivo response.

TCRdb ran MiXCR on the reads and lists one entry per CDR3 protein. The sample has hundreds of thousands of distinct CDR3 sequences; 20% to 25% are singletons. Sequencing used CD8+ T cells from PBMCs. V is TRBV10-3 and J is TRBJ1-5; D ambiguous. The TCR sequence derives from a human donor in good health (CMV status not recorded). Some clones in this sample may be carry-over from other donors' samples. The DNA of the CDR3 is TGTGCCATCAGTGGGAGCAATCAGCCCCAGCATTTT. Its translation is CAISGSNQPQHF.